This T cell receptor beta chain was sequenced during a study of cytomegalovirus exposure and HLA in healthy donors. This CDR3 has 14 residues. J was trimmed by 2 bases and V by 6 bases; bases with no gene match: 3. Germline CDR1 reads MNHNS; CDR2 reads SASEGT. PCR employed 60 Vbeta and 13 Jbeta primers. Sequencing used immunoSEQ multiplex PCR; TCRdb keeps in-frame clones, though not all of them. The repertoire consists of approximately 180,000 clones, with about 86% occurring once and the leading ten covering 2.2%. The chain recombines TRBV6-1 with TRBJ2-2; 7 bases fit TRBD1. This TCR derives from a woman aged 25 to 39 in good health and CMV-seronegative. Material for sequencing was PBMCs. The CDR3 coding sequence is TGTGCCAGCAGACAGGGGATAAACACCGGGGAGCTGTTTTTT. It yields the protein CASRQGINTGELFF.